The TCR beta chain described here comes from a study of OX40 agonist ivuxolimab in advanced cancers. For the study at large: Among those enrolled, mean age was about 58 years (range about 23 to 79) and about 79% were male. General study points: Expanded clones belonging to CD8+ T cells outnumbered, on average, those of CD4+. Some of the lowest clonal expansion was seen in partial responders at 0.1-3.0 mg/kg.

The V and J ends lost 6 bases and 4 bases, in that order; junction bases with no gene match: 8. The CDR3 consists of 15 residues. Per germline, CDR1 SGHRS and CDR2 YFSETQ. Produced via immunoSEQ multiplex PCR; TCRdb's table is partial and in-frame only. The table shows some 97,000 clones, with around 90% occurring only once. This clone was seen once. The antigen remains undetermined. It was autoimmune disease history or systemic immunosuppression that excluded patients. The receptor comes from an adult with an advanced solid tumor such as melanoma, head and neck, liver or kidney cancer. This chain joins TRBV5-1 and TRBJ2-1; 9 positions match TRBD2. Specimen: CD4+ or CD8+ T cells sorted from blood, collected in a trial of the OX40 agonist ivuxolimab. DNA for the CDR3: TGCGCCAGCAAGCGGGAGGCAGGGGCTTACAATGAGCAGTTCTTC. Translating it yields CASKREAGAYNEQFF.